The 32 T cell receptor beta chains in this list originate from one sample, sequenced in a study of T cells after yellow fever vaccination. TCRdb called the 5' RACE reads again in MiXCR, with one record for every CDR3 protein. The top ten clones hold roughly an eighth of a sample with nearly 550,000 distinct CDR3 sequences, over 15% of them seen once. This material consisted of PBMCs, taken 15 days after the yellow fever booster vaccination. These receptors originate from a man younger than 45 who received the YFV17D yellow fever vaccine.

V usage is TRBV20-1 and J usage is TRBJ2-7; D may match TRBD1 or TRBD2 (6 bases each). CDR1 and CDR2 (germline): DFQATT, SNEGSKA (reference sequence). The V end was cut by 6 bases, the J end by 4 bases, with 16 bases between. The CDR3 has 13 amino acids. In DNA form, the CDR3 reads TGCAGTGCATGGCCGGGGGCTCTATACGAGCAGTACTTC. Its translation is CSAWPGALYEQYF.

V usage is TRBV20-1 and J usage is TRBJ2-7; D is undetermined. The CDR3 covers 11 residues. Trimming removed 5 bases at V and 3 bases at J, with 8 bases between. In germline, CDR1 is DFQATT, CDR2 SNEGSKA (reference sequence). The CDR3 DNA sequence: TGCAGTGCTTCGACAATCTACGAGCAGTACTTC. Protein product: CSASTIYEQYF.

The CDR3 region is CAISESMERPGLYEQYF. DNA for the CDR3: TGTGCCATCAGTGAGTCGATGGAAAGGCCGGGCTTATACGAGCAGTACTTC. This rearrangement joins TRBV10-3 to TRBJ2-7; D is undetermined. The CDR3 runs 17 residues. With 0 bases removed from V and 4 bases from J, the gap between germline ends came to 19 bases. Per germline, CDR1 ENHRY and CDR2 SYGVKD.

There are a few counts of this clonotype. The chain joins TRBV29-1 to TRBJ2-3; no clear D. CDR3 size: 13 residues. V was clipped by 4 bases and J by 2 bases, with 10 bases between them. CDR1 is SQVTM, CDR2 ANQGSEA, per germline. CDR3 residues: CSVVGRLTDTQYF. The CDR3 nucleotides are TGCAGCGTTGTAGGGCGGCTCACAGATACGCAGTATTTT.

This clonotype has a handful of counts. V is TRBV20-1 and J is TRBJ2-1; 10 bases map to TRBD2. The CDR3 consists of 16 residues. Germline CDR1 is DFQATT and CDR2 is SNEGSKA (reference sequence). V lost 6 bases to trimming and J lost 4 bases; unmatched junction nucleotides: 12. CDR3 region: CSARSSGSTFYNEQFF. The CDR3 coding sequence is TGCAGTGCAAGATCTAGCGGGAGCACCTTTTACAATGAGCAGTTCTTC.

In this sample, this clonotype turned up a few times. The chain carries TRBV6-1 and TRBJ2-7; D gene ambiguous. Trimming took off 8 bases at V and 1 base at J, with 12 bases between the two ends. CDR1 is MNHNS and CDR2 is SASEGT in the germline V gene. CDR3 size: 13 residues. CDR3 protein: CASLSPVSYEQYF. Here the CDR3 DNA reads TGTGCCAGCCTCTCTCCTGTTTCCTACGAGCAGTACTTC.

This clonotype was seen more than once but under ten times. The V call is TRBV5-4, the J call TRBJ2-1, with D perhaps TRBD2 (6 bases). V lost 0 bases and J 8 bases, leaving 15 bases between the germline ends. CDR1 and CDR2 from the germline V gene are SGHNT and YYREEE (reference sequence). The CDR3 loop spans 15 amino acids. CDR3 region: CASSLVYSGGDEQFF. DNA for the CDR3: TGTGCCAGCAGCTTGGTATATTCTGGAGGGGATGAGCAGTTCTTC.

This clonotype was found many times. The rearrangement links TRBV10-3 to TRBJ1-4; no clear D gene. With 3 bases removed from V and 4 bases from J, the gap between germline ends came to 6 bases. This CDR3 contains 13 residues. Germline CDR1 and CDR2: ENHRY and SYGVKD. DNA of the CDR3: TGTGCCATCAGTGACGGAATTAATGAAAAACTGTTTTTT. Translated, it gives CAISDGINEKLFF.

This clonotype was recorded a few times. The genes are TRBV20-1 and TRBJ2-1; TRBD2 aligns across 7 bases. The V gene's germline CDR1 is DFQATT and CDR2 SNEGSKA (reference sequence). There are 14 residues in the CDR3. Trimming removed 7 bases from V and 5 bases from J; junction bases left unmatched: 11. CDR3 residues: CSESTGRSDNEQFF. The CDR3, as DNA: TGCAGTGAATCGACCGGGAGGAGCGACAATGAGCAGTTCTTC.

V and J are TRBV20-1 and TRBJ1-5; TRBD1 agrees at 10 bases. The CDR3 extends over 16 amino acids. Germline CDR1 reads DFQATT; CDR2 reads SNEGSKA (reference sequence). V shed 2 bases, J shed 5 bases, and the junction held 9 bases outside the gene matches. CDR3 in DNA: TGCAGTGCTAGAAGTGAAGGGACAGGGGTGTATCAGCCCCAGCATTTT. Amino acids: CSARSEGTGVYQPQHF.

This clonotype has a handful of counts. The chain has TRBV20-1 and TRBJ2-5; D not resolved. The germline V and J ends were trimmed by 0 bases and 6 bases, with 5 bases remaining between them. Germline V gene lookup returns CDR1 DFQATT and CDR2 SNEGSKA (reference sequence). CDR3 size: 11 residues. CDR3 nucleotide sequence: TGCAGTGCTAGAGATCCTAAGACCCAGTACTTC. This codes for CSARDPKTQYF.

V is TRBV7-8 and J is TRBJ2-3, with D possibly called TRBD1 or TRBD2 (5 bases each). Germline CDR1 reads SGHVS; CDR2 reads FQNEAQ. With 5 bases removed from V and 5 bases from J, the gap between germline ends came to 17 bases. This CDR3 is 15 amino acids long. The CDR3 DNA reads TGTGCCAGCAGCCCCGGGGCTCACGCACGAGATACGCAGTATTTT. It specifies CASSPGAHARDTQYF.

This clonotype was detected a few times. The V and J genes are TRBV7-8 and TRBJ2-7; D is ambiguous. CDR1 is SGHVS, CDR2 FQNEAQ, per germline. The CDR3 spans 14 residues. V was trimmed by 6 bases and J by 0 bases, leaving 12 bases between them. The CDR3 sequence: CASRPSDSSYEQYF. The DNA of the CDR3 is TGTGCCAGCAGGCCCAGCGATAGCTCCTACGAGCAGTACTTC.

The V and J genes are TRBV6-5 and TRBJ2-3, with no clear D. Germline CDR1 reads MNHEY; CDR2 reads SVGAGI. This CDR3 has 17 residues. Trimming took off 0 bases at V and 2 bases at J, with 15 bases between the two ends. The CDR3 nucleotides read TGTGCCAGCAGTTACTCGCCACTGGCGTTCCACACAGATACGCAGTATTTT. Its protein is CASSYSPLAFHTDTQYF.

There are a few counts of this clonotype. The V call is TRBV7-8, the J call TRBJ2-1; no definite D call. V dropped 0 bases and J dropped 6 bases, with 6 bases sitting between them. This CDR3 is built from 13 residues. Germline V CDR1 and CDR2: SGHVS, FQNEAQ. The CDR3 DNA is TGTGCCAGCAGCTTAGCCCCGATCAATGAGCAGTTCTTC. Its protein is CASSLAPINEQFF.

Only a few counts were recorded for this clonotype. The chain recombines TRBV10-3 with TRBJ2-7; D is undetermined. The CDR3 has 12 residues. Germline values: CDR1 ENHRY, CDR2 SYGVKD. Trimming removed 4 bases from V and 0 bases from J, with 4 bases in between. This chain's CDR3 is CAISVGSYEQYF. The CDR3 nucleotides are TGTGCCATCAGTGTGGGCTCCTACGAGCAGTACTTC.

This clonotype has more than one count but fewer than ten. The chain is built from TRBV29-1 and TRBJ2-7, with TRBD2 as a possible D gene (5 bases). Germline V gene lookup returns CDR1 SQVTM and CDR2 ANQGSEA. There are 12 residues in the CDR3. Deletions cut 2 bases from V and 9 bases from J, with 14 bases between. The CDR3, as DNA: TGCAGCGTTGAATTACCGGTCGAGGGGCAGTACTTC. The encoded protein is CSVELPVEGQYF.

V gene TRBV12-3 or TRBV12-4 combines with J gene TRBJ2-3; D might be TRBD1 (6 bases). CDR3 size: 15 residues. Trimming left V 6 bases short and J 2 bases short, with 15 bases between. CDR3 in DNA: TGTGCCAGCAGACGAGACAGGAGCTACACAGATACGCAGTATTTT. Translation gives CASRRDRSYTDTQYF.

CDR3 nucleotide sequence: TGCAGTGCTAGAGATTACGGGAGGGCCATTAATGAGCAGTTCTTC. It is translated as CSARDYGRAINEQFF. This chain joins TRBV20-1 and TRBJ2-1; 8 bases agree with TRBD2. Germline lookup yields CDR1 DFQATT and CDR2 SNEGSKA (reference sequence). The trim removed 0 bases at V and 7 bases at J, leaving 8 bases unmatched. The CDR3 runs 15 residues.

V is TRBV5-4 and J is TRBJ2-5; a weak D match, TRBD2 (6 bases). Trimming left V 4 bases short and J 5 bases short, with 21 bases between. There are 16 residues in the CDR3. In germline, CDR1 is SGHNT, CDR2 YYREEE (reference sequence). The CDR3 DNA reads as TGTGCCAGCAGCGTGGGTACCCTGGGCGGGACTGAGACCCAGTACTTC. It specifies CASSVGTLGGTETQYF.

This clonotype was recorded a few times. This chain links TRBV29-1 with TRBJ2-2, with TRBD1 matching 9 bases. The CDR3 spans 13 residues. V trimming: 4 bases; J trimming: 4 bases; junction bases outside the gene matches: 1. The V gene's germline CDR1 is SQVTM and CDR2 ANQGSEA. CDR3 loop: CSVVDRGTGELFF. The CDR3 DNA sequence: TGCAGCGTTGTGGACAGGGGCACCGGGGAGCTGTTTTTT.

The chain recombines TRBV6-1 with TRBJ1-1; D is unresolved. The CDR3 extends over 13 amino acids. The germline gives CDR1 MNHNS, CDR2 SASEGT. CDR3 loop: CAVKGISNTEAFF. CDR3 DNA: TGTGCTGTCAAGGGCATCTCGAACACTGAAGCTTTCTTT.

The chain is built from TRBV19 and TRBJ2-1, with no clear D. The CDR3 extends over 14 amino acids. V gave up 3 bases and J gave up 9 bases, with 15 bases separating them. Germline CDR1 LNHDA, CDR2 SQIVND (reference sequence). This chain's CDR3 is CASSIRSRNAEQFF. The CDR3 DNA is TGTGCCAGTAGTATCCGTAGCAGGAATGCTGAGCAGTTCTTC.

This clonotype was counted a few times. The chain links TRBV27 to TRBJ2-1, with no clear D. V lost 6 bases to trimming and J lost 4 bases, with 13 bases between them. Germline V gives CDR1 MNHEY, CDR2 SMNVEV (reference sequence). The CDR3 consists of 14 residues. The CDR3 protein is CASSRPDLYNEQFF. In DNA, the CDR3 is TGTGCCAGCAGCCGCCCCGACCTTTACAATGAGCAGTTCTTC.

The CDR3 nucleotides are TGTGCCACCAGCAGAAAAGGACAGGGGGCATACGAGCAGTACTTC. Translation: CATSRKGQGAYEQYF. This rearrangement joins TRBV15 to TRBJ2-7; 11 bases are a match to TRBD1. V trimming: 2 bases; J trimming: 4 bases; junction bases outside the gene matches: 4. Germline-derived CDR1 and CDR2 are LNHNV and YYDKDF (reference sequence). The CDR3 totals 15 residues.

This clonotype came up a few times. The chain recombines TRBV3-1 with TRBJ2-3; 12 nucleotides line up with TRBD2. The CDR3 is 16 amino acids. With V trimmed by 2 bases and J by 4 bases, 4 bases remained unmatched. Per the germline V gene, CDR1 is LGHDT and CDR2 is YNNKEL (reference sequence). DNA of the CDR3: TGTGCCAGCAGCCAACTTCTAGCGGGAGGGCCAGATACGCAGTATTTT. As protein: CASSQLLAGGPDTQYF.

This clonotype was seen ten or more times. The CDR3 is CASSQGTGGDEQYF. CDR3 nucleotides: TGCGCCAGCAGCCAAGGGACAGGGGGAGACGAGCAGTACTTC. The rearrangement joins TRBV4-3 to TRBJ2-7; TRBD1 matches 10 bases. The ends lost 1 base at V and 5 bases at J; junction bases unmatched: 2. The CDR3 spans 14 residues. Looked up from germline, CDR1 is LGHNA and CDR2 is YSLEER.

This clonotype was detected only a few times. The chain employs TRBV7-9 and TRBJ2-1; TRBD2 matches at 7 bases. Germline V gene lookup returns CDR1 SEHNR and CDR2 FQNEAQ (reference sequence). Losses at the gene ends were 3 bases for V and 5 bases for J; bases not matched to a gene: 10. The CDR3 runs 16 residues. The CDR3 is CASSFAGLAVHNEQFF. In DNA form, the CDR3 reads TGTGCCAGCAGCTTTGCGGGCCTAGCGGTCCACAATGAGCAGTTCTTC.

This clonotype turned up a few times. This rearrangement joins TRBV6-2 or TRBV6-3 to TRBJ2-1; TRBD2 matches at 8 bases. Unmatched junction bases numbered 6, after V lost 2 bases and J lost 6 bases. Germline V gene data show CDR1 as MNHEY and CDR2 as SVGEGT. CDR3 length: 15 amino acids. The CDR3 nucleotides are TGTGCCAGCAGTTACCGCGGACTAGCCCTCAATGAGCAGTTCTTC. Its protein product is CASSYRGLALNEQFF.

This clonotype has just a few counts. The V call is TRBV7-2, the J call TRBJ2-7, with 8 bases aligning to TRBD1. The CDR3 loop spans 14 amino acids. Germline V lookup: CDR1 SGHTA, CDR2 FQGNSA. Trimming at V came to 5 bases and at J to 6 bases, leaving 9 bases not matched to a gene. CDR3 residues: CASSPTTGGLEQYF. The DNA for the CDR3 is TGTGCCAGCAGCCCCACAACAGGGGGGCTCGAGCAGTACTTC. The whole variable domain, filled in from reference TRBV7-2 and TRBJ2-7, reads GAGVSQSPSNKVTEKGKDVELRCDPISGHTALYWYRQSLGQGLEFLIYFQGNSAPDKSGLPSDRFSAERTGGSVSTLTIQRTQQEDSAVYLCASSPTTGGLEQYFGPGTRLTVT.

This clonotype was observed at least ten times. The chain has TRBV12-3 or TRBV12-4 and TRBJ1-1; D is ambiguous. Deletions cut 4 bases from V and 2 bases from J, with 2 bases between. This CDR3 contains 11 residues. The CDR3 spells CASSSNTEAFF. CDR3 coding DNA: TGTGCCAGCAGTTCCAACACTGAAGCTTTCTTT.

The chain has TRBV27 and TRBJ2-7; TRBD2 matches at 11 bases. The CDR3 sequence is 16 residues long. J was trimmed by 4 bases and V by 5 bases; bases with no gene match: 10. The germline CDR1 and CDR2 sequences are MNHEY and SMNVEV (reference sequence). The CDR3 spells CASSLLTSGSMYEQYF. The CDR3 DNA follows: TGTGCCAGCAGTCTTCTCACTAGCGGGAGTATGTACGAGCAGTACTTC.